This TCR beta chain was obtained from a study of CD8 T cells in ankylosing spondylitis. Study-level findings and limits: Clones tied to disease were said to be significantly enriched in matched ankylosing spondylitis synovial fluid. Blood of patients with ankylosing spondylitis appeared to be characterized by a TCR beta motif of several highly homologous variants.

This clonotype showed up many times. What it binds is not known. Each CDR3 protein is one row after TCRdb ran MiXCR on the 5' RACE reads. Altogether over 700,000 distinct CDR3 sequences are present, 15% to 20% being singletons, with the ten largest covering around 19%. Between the trimmed V and J ends, which lost 6 bases and 2 bases, there was a span of 11 bases. The CDR3 length is 13 residues. This TCR derives from a male donor with ankylosing spondylitis. V gene TRBV12-3 or TRBV12-4 combines with J gene TRBJ2-7; tentative D call: TRBD1 (6 bases). Sequencing was done on a sample of blood, either unsorted or a sorted T cell fraction (not recorded which). CDR3 bases: TGTGCCAGCAGCCCCGGGACACCCTACGAGCAGTACTTC. It translates to CASSPGTPYEQYF.